This T cell receptor beta chain was documented in a study of cytomegalovirus exposure and HLA in healthy donors. General study results and limits: Highly shared variants forming one cluster were likely a sequencing artifact. In an earlier analysis, in approximately 630 donors, most V segments appeared productive either ~87% or ~30% of the time.

The PCR had 60 Vbeta and 13 Jbeta primers. The repertoire was sequenced with immunoSEQ multiplex PCR; TCRdb's copy has only in-frame clones and lacks some. In the table there are fewer than 200,000 clones, about 80% of which are singletons. The CDR3 is 18 residues long. Trimming cost V 4 bases and J 2 bases, with 23 bases left between them. Germline-derived CDR1 and CDR2 are MGHRA and YSYEKL. On this clone itself: No antigen is known for it.

Material: PBMCs. J is TRBJ1-1 and V is TRBV4-1; D unresolved. The sequence was obtained from a man aged 25 to 45 in good health and CMV-seronegative. CDR3 DNA sequence: TGCGCCAGCAGCCGTTCAGGACTGCCACTTAGCCCCAACACTGAAGCTTTCTTT. Its protein is CASSRSGLPLSPNTEAFF.